Listed below are T cell receptor beta chains from one sample, sequenced in a study of early T cells in non-severe SARS-CoV-2 infection. TCRdb reanalysed the 5' RACE reads using MiXCR and keeps one entry per CDR3 protein. The sample includes about 71,000 distinct CDR3 sequences, around 11% of them seen just once. This material consisted of whole blood, taken at baseline. The receptors derive from an adult who was a healthcare worker with PCR-confirmed SARS-CoV-2 infection or an uninfected control (not recorded which). Each CDR3 is given with its conserved first and last residue. The order of the fields is V gene, D gene, clone size, J gene, CDR3 DNA, CDR3 protein. The D gene is left open where the match is weak. The listing skips clone size in some rows; elsewhere it reads once, few, many or a size class.

v_gene: TRBV18
d_gene: TRBD1
abundance: NA
j_gene: TRBJ2-7
CDR3nt: TGTGCCAGCTCGCCCGACAGGGTCTACGAGCAGTACTTC
CDR3aa: CASSPDRVYEQYF

v_gene: TRBV12-3/TRBV12-4
d_gene: TRBD1
abundance: NA
j_gene: TRBJ1-1
CDR3nt: TGTGCCAGCAACTGGCAGGGGGATTTGAGCACTGAAGCTTTCTTT
CDR3aa: CASNWQGDLSTEAFF

v_gene: TRBV20-1
d_gene: TRBD1
abundance: few
j_gene: TRBJ2-4
CDR3nt: TGCAGTGCTCTCGACAGGGACCCCAACATTCAGTACTTC
CDR3aa: CSALDRDPNIQYF

v_gene: TRBV6-2/TRBV6-3
d_gene: NA
abundance: few
j_gene: TRBJ1-1
CDR3nt: TGTGCCAGCAGTCGACAGGCATCGAACACTGAAGCTTTCTTT
CDR3aa: CASSRQASNTEAFF

v_gene: TRBV6-2/TRBV6-3
d_gene: NA
abundance: NA
j_gene: TRBJ1-5
CDR3nt: TGTGCCAGCAGTTACTTTGGACGGAGCAATCAGCCCCAGCATTTT
CDR3aa: CASSYFGRSNQPQHF

v_gene: TRBV11-1
d_gene: NA
abundance: few
j_gene: TRBJ2-3
CDR3nt: TGTGCCAGCAGCTTGAGGGAAGTGGGGTTTCAAGATACGCAGTATTTT
CDR3aa: CASSLREVGFQDTQYF

v_gene: TRBV20-1
d_gene: TRBD1
abundance: NA
j_gene: TRBJ2-7
CDR3nt: TGCAGTGCTCCCGGACAGGGCTACGAGCAGTACTTC
CDR3aa: CSAPGQGYEQYF

v_gene: TRBV5-1
d_gene: TRBD1
abundance: NA
j_gene: TRBJ2-3
CDR3nt: TGCGCCAGCAGCCGGGACAGTAGTTATAGCACAGATACGCAGTATTTT
CDR3aa: CASSRDSSYSTDTQYF

v_gene: TRBV11-2
d_gene: TRBD1
abundance: many
j_gene: TRBJ2-5
CDR3nt: TGTGCCAGCAGCCGGACAGGGTATGACCAGTACTTC
CDR3aa: CASSRTGYDQYF

v_gene: TRBV3-1
d_gene: NA
abundance: few
j_gene: TRBJ2-6
CDR3nt: TGTGCCAGCAGCCATAAGGGCTTGGGGGCCAACGTCCTGACTTTC
CDR3aa: CASSHKGLGANVLTF

v_gene: TRBV14
d_gene: NA
abundance: few
j_gene: TRBJ2-3
CDR3nt: TGTGCCAGCAGCCAAGACCTTACTAGTTGGGCAGATACGCAGTATTTT
CDR3aa: CASSQDLTSWADTQYF

v_gene: TRBV5-5
d_gene: NA
abundance: NA
j_gene: TRBJ1-1
CDR3nt: TGTGCCAGCACTGTTAACACTGAAGCTTTCTTT
CDR3aa: CASTVNTEAFF

v_gene: TRBV6-6
d_gene: NA
abundance: few
j_gene: TRBJ1-1
CDR3nt: TGTGCCAGCAGTTACTCGAACCAGGGTACTGAAGCTTTCTTT
CDR3aa: CASSYSNQGTEAFF

v_gene: TRBV28
d_gene: TRBD2
abundance: NA
j_gene: TRBJ2-3
CDR3nt: TGTGCCAGCAGTGTTAGCGGGGTAAACACAGATACGCAGTATTTT
CDR3aa: CASSVSGVNTDTQYF

v_gene: TRBV20-1
d_gene: NA
abundance: once
j_gene: TRBJ1-1
CDR3nt: TGTGGGGGGGTATATAACACTGAAGCTTTCTTT
CDR3aa: CGGVYNTEAFF

v_gene: TRBV7-2
d_gene: TRBD1
abundance: many
j_gene: TRBJ1-1
CDR3nt: TGTGCCAGCAGCCCCTCCGGGACAGGGGTGGCTGAAGCTTTCTTT
CDR3aa: CASSPSGTGVAEAFF

v_gene: TRBV6-4
d_gene: NA
abundance: few
j_gene: TRBJ2-1
CDR3nt: TGTGCCAGCAGTGACTCCAGAATTGGTGAGCAGTTCTTC
CDR3aa: CASSDSRIGEQFF

v_gene: TRBV28
d_gene: TRBD2
abundance: NA
j_gene: TRBJ2-1
CDR3nt: TGTGCCAGCAGTCCCCCGGGACTAGCGGGGTTCAATGAGCAGTTCTTC
CDR3aa: CASSPPGLAGFNEQFF